This T cell receptor beta chain was captured by sequencing in a study of cytomegalovirus exposure and HLA in healthy donors. General study results and limits: The productive fraction for most TCR beta V segments was about 87% or about 30% in an earlier analysis. Apart from CMV serostatus, no immune exposure information was available. In a later analysis, parvovirus B19, influenza, CMV and Epstein-Barr virus appeared linked to several top co-occurrence clusters.

PCR amplification relied on 60 Vbeta primers (plus 13 Jbeta primers). TCRdb's copy holds only in-frame clones and misses some; the assay was immunoSEQ multiplex PCR. This sample's clone table lists about 130,000 clones. In the case of this clone: Its target is unknown.

The TCR originated in a young man in good health and CMV-seronegative. Sequenced input: PBMCs.

The CDR3 DNA sequence: TGTGCCAGCATAAAGACAGGGACGACTGAAGCTTTCTTT. Residues: CASIKTGTTEAFF. This chain joins TRBV5-5 and TRBJ1-1; 7 bases map to TRBD1. The ends lost 6 bases at V and 5 bases at J; junction bases unmatched: 7. Germline values: CDR1 SGHKS, CDR2 YYEKEE (reference sequence). There are 13 residues in the CDR3.